This is a list of T cell receptor beta chains from one sample in a study of T cell repertoires in cytomegalovirus infection. MiXCR, applied by TCRdb to the reads, yields one record per CDR3 protein. Altogether about 150,000 distinct CDR3 sequences are present, 23% being singletons, with the ten largest covering over 9.5%. Material: PBMCs. The origin of the receptors is a human donor in good health (CMV status not recorded). Some clones in this sample may be carry-over from other donors' samples. Both conserved end residues are part of each CDR3. Fields, in order: CDR3 protein, CDR3 DNA, D gene, J gene, V gene, clone size. D genes are given only for firm matches. Part of the rows lack a size; the others show once, few, many or a class for expanded clones.

CDR3: CASSFDWGANSPLHF
DNA: TGTGCCAGCAGCTTCGATTGGGGGGCGAATTCACCCCTCCACTTT
D: NA
J: TRBJ1-6
V: TRBV7-2
size: NA

CDR3: CASSKDRGGFQPQHF
DNA: TGTGCCAGCAGCAAAGACAGGGGAGGGTTTCAGCCCCAGCATTTT
D: TRBD1
J: TRBJ1-5
V: TRBV27
size: NA

CDR3: CASSLDLAGGQETQYF
DNA: TGTGCCAGCAGCTTAGACCTAGCGGGAGGCCAAGAGACCCAGTACTTC
D: TRBD2
J: TRBJ2-5
V: TRBV7-8
size: many

CDR3: CASSIVQGWTGELFF
DNA: TGTGCCAGTAGTATCGTCCAGGGGTGGACCGGGGAGCTGTTTTTT
D: NA
J: TRBJ2-2
V: TRBV19
size: NA

CDR3: CASSSTSGFYEQYF
DNA: TGTGCCAGCAGCTCGACTAGCGGGTTTTACGAGCAGTACTTC
D: TRBD2
J: TRBJ2-7
V: TRBV7-9
size: NA

CDR3: CASSPHGGNTEAFF
DNA: TGTGCCAGCAGCCCGCACGGGGGAAACACTGAAGCTTTCTTT
D: NA
J: TRBJ1-1
V: TRBV7-3
size: many

CDR3: CASSQDGGTGYSYEQYF
DNA: TGTGCCAGCAGCCAAGACGGCGGGACAGGATACTCCTACGAGCAGTACTTC
D: TRBD1
J: TRBJ2-7
V: TRBV3-1
size: NA

CDR3: CAISDVSANSPLHF
DNA: TGTGCCATCAGTGACGTCAGCGCGAATTCACCCCTCCACTTT
D: NA
J: TRBJ1-6
V: TRBV10-3
size: NA

CDR3: CASSLVWGAGNNEQFF
DNA: TGTGCCAGCAGCTTAGTGTGGGGAGCGGGTAACAATGAGCAGTTCTTC
D: NA
J: TRBJ2-1
V: TRBV7-2
size: few

CDR3: CASSHRDRAYEQYF
DNA: TGTGCCAGCAGCCACCGGGACAGAGCCTACGAGCAGTACTTC
D: TRBD1
J: TRBJ2-7
V: TRBV11-3
size: NA